Below, one T cell receptor beta chain is given with its context. Its antigen is not known. The repertoire was sequenced with immunoSEQ multiplex PCR; TCRdb's copy has only in-frame clones and lacks some. The table records 100,000 to 150,000 clones, over 80% of them present only once. The sample is drawn from a study of T cell responses to AZD1222 COVID-19 vaccine. Study results and limitations: At baseline, just 6 or 7 AZD1222 recipients tested seropositive. Repertoires were collected only later (after the peak T cell response had occurred). Among the donors, most were white British and more were female, and clonal diversity was possibly underestimated.

The CDR3 is made up of 14 amino acids. J was trimmed by 7 bases and V by 3 bases; bases with no gene match: 1. Germline CDR1 is KGHSH and CDR2 is LQKENI. This TCR was sampled from an adult who received the AZD1222 COVID-19 vaccine. The specimen was peripheral blood, collected 28 days after the second AZD1222 dose. V is TRBV18 and J is TRBJ2-1; 12 nucleotides match TRBD2. CDR3 sequence reads: CASSPTSGSNEQFF. DNA for the CDR3: TGTGCCAGCTCACCGACTAGCGGGAGTAATGAGCAGTTCTTC.